This T cell receptor beta chain comes out of a study of blood T cell repertoires in COVID-19. The study recruited people aged about 18 to 89 years across more than 20 US areas. Germline V gene lookup returns CDR1 MNHEY and CDR2 SVGAGI. Trimming left V 6 bases short and J 4 bases short, with 13 bases between. There are 13 residues in the CDR3. Only in-frame clones appear in the TCRdb table, and some are missing; sequencing was by immunoSEQ multiplex PCR. The profile shows about 170,000 clones, approximately 82% of them singletons. The TCR originated in a woman between 50 and 59 years old who had recovered from COVID-19. The chain couples TRBV6-5 to TRBJ2-7, with D perhaps matching TRBD1 (6 bases). The sequenced sample was PBMCs or T cells enriched from blood (not recorded which). CDR3 nucleotide sequence: TGTGCCAGCAGGAGGACAGCACCTTACGAGCAGTACGTC. Protein sequence: CASRRTAPYEQYV.